Below, 28 T cell receptor beta chains from the same sample are listed, as sequenced in a study of T cells after yellow fever vaccination. TCRdb reanalysed the 5' RACE reads using MiXCR and keeps one entry per CDR3 protein. The sample lists around 300,000 distinct CDR3 sequences; approximately 4% were seen once. The sample was PBMCs, taken 5 days after the yellow fever booster vaccination. The receptors originated from a man aged 18 to 30 who received the YFV17D yellow fever vaccine.

The rearrangement links TRBV7-2 to TRBJ1-5, with D unclear. Germline assignment: CDR1 SGHTA and CDR2 FQGNSA. This CDR3 has 16 residues. The V and J ends lost 2 bases and 3 bases respectively, with 14 bases between them. The CDR3, as DNA: TGTGCCAGCAGCTTAACAGCGACGGTTAACAATCAGCCCCAGCATTTT. This translates into CASSLTATVNNQPQHF.

This chain joins TRBV6-5 and TRBJ2-7; D possibly corresponds to TRBD1 (6 bases). V was shortened by 3 bases and J by 3 bases, with 12 bases between the two germline ends. There are 14 residues in the CDR3. Germline CDR1 and CDR2: MNHEY and SVGAGI. CDR3 sequence (DNA): TGTGCCAGCAGTTATACGGACAGCAACTACGAGCAGTACTTC. Its translation: CASSYTDSNYEQYF.

The chain carries TRBV18 and TRBJ1-1; D unclear. Deletions cut 1 base from V and 8 bases from J, with 11 bases between. The CDR3 extends over 13 amino acids. Germline V gene sequence: CDR1 KGHSH, CDR2 LQKENI. CDR3 nucleotides: TGTGCCAGCTCACCACAGGGTGAAGTGGAAGCTTTCTTT. Amino acids: CASSPQGEVEAFF.

This clonotype was seen repeatedly, ten times or more. The V call is TRBV12-3 or TRBV12-4, the J call TRBJ1-2, with 10 bases matching TRBD1. V dropped 2 bases and J dropped 7; count of bases not matched to a gene: 10. This CDR3 spans 16 amino acids. The CDR3 DNA reads TGTGCCAGCAGTTTATCTGTCGTGGGACAGGGGTTTGGCTACACCTTC. This encodes CASSLSVVGQGFGYTF.

The CDR3 here is CASRLRGFGDQPQHF. Here the CDR3 DNA reads TGTGCCAGCAGGCTTAGGGGATTCGGGGATCAGCCCCAGCATTTT. The chain recombines TRBV2 with TRBJ1-5, with D perhaps TRBD1 (5 bases). The CDR3 extends over 15 amino acids. CDR1 is SNHLY and CDR2 is FYNNEI in the germline V gene. V was shortened by 6 bases and J by 5 bases, with 17 bases between the two germline ends.

This chain links TRBV7-2 with TRBJ2-2, with D possibly matching TRBD1 (5 bases). There are 14 residues in the CDR3. Germline V CDR1 and CDR2: SGHTA, FQGNSA. Between the trimmed V and J ends, which lost 3 bases and 6 bases, there was a span of 11 bases. CDR3 coding DNA: TGTGCCAGCAGCTTGGCCAGGGTGGCCGGGGAGCTGTTTTTT. Amino acid sequence: CASSLARVAGELFF. The full variable domain, completed using reference TRBV7-2 and TRBJ2-2, is GAGVSQSPSNKVTEKGKDVELRCDPISGHTALYWYRQSLGQGLEFLIYFQGNSAPDKSGLPSDRFSAERTGGSVSTLTIQRTQQEDSAVYLCASSLARVAGELFFGEGSRLTVL.

The sample holds a few counts of this clonotype. This chain joins TRBV5-1 and TRBJ2-2, with no clear D. The CDR3 is 14 residues long. Germline lookup yields CDR1 SGHRS and CDR2 YFSETQ. Trimming took 3 bases from V and 2 from J, leaving 8 bases between them. CDR3: CASSSLPNTGELFF. The CDR3, as DNA: TGCGCCAGCAGCTCGCTACCTAACACCGGGGAGCTGTTTTTT.

This clonotype was counted ten times or more. The chain is built from TRBV5-1 and TRBJ2-7; TRBD2 agrees at 10 bases. Trimming took 3 bases from V and 1 from J; bases not matched to a gene: 7. This CDR3 contains 16 residues. The germline CDR1 and CDR2 sequences are SGHRS and YFSETQ. The CDR3 is CASSSGSGGPSYEQYF. DNA of the CDR3: TGCGCCAGCAGCTCGGGTAGCGGGGGGCCTTCCTACGAGCAGTACTTC.

This clonotype showed up just a few times. CDR3 DNA sequence: TGTGCCAGCAGACTACTAGCGGGGGCGCAGTTCTTC. This translates into CASRLLAGAQFF. V usage is TRBV12-3 or TRBV12-4 and J usage is TRBJ2-1, with 11 nucleotides matching TRBD2. Germline trimming cut 6 bases from V and 12 bases from J; bases unmatched to any gene: 4. The CDR3 length is 12 residues.

This clonotype was seen a few times. This chain links TRBV7-2 with TRBJ2-7, with a weak D call TRBD2 (5 bases). CDR3 length equals 15 residues. Looked up from germline, CDR1 is SGHTA and CDR2 is FQGNSA. V lost 3 bases and J 0 bases, leaving 12 bases between the germline ends. Written as DNA, the CDR3 is TGTGCCAGCAGCTTTCTACGCGGGTACTCCTACGAGCAGTACTTC. Translating gives CASSFLRGYSYEQYF.

The rearrangement uses TRBV6-5 and TRBJ2-1; no clear D. The V end lost 6 bases, the J end lost 8 bases, and 17 bases lay between the germline ends. This CDR3 has 14 amino acids. Germline CDR1 MNHEY, CDR2 SVGAGI. This CDR3 reads CASSSVGGLDEQFF. The CDR3 DNA is TGTGCCAGCAGCTCCGTTGGCGGTCTCGATGAGCAGTTCTTC.

This clonotype has ten or more counts. This sequence joins TRBV5-1 and TRBJ2-3; the match to TRBD2 covers 11 bases. CDR3 length: 17 amino acids. After removal of 0 bases from V and 1 base from J, the junction contained 4 bases not matched to a gene. Germline assignment: CDR1 SGHRS and CDR2 YFSETQ. The CDR3 reads CASSLARTSGRTDTQYF. The DNA of the CDR3 is TGCGCCAGCAGCTTGGCCCGGACTAGCGGGCGCACAGATACGCAGTATTTT.

This clonotype was picked up many times. V usage is TRBV7-2 and J usage is TRBJ2-3; the match to TRBD2 covers 7 bases. V gave up 5 bases and J gave up 6 bases; unmatched junction bases: 5. The CDR3 is made up of 13 amino acids. CDR1 SGHTA and CDR2 FQGNSA come from the germline V gene. CDR3: CASSRAGGDTQYF. CDR3 DNA sequence: TGTGCCAGCAGCCGGGCCGGGGGGGATACGCAGTATTTT.

This rearrangement joins TRBV6-5 to TRBJ1-2, with 9 bases lining up with TRBD1. CDR3 size: 15 residues. The V gene's germline CDR1 is MNHEY and CDR2 SVGAGI. V shed 2 bases, J shed 3 bases, and the junction held 4 bases outside the gene matches. CDR3 amino acids: CASSYTGGGDYGYTF. The CDR3 nucleotides are TGTGCCAGCAGTTACACAGGGGGCGGTGACTATGGCTACACCTTC.

V is TRBV6-2 or TRBV6-3 and J is TRBJ2-3; D gene ambiguous. The V end lost 0 bases, the J end lost 3 bases, and 16 bases lay between the germline ends. The CDR3 contains 17 residues. Germline CDR1 and CDR2: MNHEY and SVGEGT. Here the CDR3 DNA reads TGTGCCAGCAGTTACTCGAGTCCCCTCCACGGGACAGATACGCAGTATTTT. This codes for CASSYSSPLHGTDTQYF.

This clonotype was detected only a few times. J is TRBJ2-7 and V is TRBV15, with D perhaps matching TRBD1 or TRBD2 (6 bases each). Trimming removed 0 bases from V and 11 bases from J, with 14 bases in between. The CDR3 loop spans 13 amino acids. Germline CDR1 reads LNHNV; CDR2 reads YYDKDF (reference sequence). The CDR3 bases are TGTGCCACCAGCAGAGATCGGAGGGGGAGCGAGTACTTC. Its translation: CATSRDRRGSEYF.

This clonotype was counted between two and nine times. V usage is TRBV18 and J usage is TRBJ2-3; the match to TRBD2 covers 11 bases. The CDR3 covers 19 residues. The J segment lost 1 base and the V segment lost 3 bases, leaving 12 bases of the junction unmatched. CDR1 and CDR2 (germline): KGHSH, LQKENI. This CDR3 reads CASSPAGLAGGPGTDTQYF. CDR3 in DNA: TGTGCCAGCTCACCCGCCGGATTAGCGGGGGGGCCTGGCACAGATACGCAGTATTTT.

The chain uses TRBV5-5 and TRBJ1-5, with D tentatively TRBD1 (5 bases). CDR1 SGHKS and CDR2 YYEKEE come from the germline V gene (reference sequence). This CDR3 comprises 16 residues. The V and J ends lost 4 bases and 4 bases respectively, with 18 bases between them. CDR3 residues: CASSLEGGTNNQPQHF. The CDR3 nucleotides are TGTGCCAGCAGCCTAGAGGGCGGGACGAATAATCAGCCCCAGCATTTT.

This clonotype was recorded many times. Mismatch with germline at one junction end may stem from a read error. The CDR3: CASRAYLGTDTEAFF. The DNA for the CDR3 is TGTGCTAGCAGAGCTTATCTAGGGACCGACACTGAAGCTTTCTTT. The chain links TRBV7-7 to TRBJ1-1, with D perhaps TRBD1 (5 bases). Germline V gene sequence: CDR1 SSHAT, CDR2 FNYEAQ (reference sequence). CDR3 length: 15 residues. Filled out from reference TRBV7-7 and TRBJ1-1, the complete variable domain reads GAGVSQSPRYKVTKRGQDVTLRCDPISSHATLYWYQQALGQGPEFLTYFNYEAQPDKSGLPSDRFSAERPEGSISTLTIQRTEQRDSAMYRCASRAYLGTDTEAFFGQGTRLTVV.

This clonotype was seen a handful of times. This chain uses TRBV9 with TRBJ1-1, with 8 bases matching TRBD1. The CDR3 runs 15 residues. V shed 3 bases and J 6 bases; nucleotides not matched to a gene: 10. The V gene's germline CDR1 is SGDLS and CDR2 YYNGEE. The CDR3 DNA reads TGTGCCAGCAGCGCAACAGGGGGAGGTGTGTCTGAAGCTTTCTTT. It yields the protein CASSATGGGVSEAFF.

The V gene is TRBV11-3, the J gene TRBJ1-1; D may be TRBD1 (5 bases). This CDR3 region has 13 residues. Per germline, CDR1 SGHNT and CDR2 YENEEA. V was trimmed by 3 bases and J by 9 bases, leaving 14 bases between them. The CDR3 is CASSLTGTVQAFF. The DNA for the CDR3 is TGTGCCAGCAGCTTGACCGGGACCGTTCAAGCTTTCTTT.

This clonotype was observed many times. The chain recombines TRBV7-2 with TRBJ1-2, with a weak D call TRBD1 (6 bases). Trimming left V 5 bases short and J 3 bases short, with 16 bases between. The CDR3 sequence is 15 residues long. Germline CDR1 reads SGHTA; CDR2 reads FQGNSA. The CDR3 coding sequence is TGTGCCAGCAGCCCATACAGGGTTAGGGACTATGGCTACACCTTC. As protein: CASSPYRVRDYGYTF.

The rearrangement uses TRBV5-1 and TRBJ2-7; a possible D gene is TRBD2 (5 bases). The CDR3 contains 15 residues. Germline V gene sequence: CDR1 SGHRS, CDR2 YFSETQ. V lost 0 bases and J 7 bases, leaving 17 bases between the germline ends. CDR3: CASSLDGSALREQYV. In nucleotides, the CDR3 is TGCGCCAGCAGCTTGGATGGTAGCGCACTACGGGAGCAGTACGTC.

The chain joins TRBV12-3 or TRBV12-4 to TRBJ1-2, with a weak D call TRBD1 (6 bases). Deletions cut 6 bases from V and 1 base from J, with 12 bases between. This CDR3 spans 14 amino acids. In DNA, the CDR3 is TGTGCCAGCAGCCGGGACACACTTAACTATGGCTACACCTTC. It is translated as CASSRDTLNYGYTF.

The genes are TRBV7-8 and TRBJ1-2; TRBD1 aligns across 8 bases. The CDR3 totals 17 residues. Germline CDR1 and CDR2: SGHVS and FQNEAQ. J lost 3 bases, V lost 0 bases, and 9 bases had no gene match. CDR3 bases: TGTGCCAGCAGCTTAGCGTGGGGAGGACAGGGATACTATGGCTACACCTTC. Its translation is CASSLAWGGQGYYGYTF.

Many counts were recorded for this clonotype. The chain couples TRBV5-1 to TRBJ2-7, with a possible D match to TRBD1 (6 bases). The germline V gene encodes CDR1 SGHRS and CDR2 YFSETQ. The CDR3 has 15 amino acids. V was shortened by 0 bases and J by 2 bases, with 12 bases between the two germline ends. CDR3 nucleotide sequence: TGCGCCAGCAGCTTGGTCCTGGACAGCGCCTACGAGCAGTACTTC. Translating gives CASSLVLDSAYEQYF. Full variable domain (missing parts from reference TRBV5-1 and TRBJ2-7): KAGVTQTPRYLIKTRGQQVTLSCSPISGHRSVSWYQQTPGQGLQFLFEYFSETQRNKGNFPGRFSGRQFSNSRSEMNVSTLELGDSALYLCASSLVLDSAYEQYFGPGTRLTVT.

In its sample, this clonotype was seen a few times. The V call is TRBV9, the J call TRBJ2-3; 10 nucleotides line up with TRBD2. The trim removed 4 bases at V and 4 bases at J, leaving 9 bases unmatched. The CDR3 has 16 amino acids. CDR1 and CDR2 (germline): SGDLS, YYNGEE. The CDR3 here is CASSFGSGGPADTQYF. CDR3 DNA: TGTGCCAGCAGCTTCGGTAGCGGGGGGCCGGCAGATACGCAGTATTTT. The whole variable domain, remainder taken from reference TRBV9 and TRBJ2-3, is DSGVTQTPKHLITATGQRVTLRCSPRSGDLSVYWYQQSLDQGLQFLIQYYNGEERAKGNILERFSAQQFPDLHSELNLSSLELGDSALYFCASSFGSGGPADTQYFGPGTRLTVL.

The J gene is TRBJ1-4, the V gene TRBV20-1; tentative D call: TRBD1 (5 bases). CDR1 and CDR2 (germline): DFQATT, SNEGSKA (reference sequence). This CDR3 comprises 13 residues. Trimming stripped 3 bases from V and 6 bases from J, with 11 bases between. This chain's CDR3 is CSARGLGDEKLFF. CDR3 sequence (DNA): TGCAGTGCTAGGGGGCTAGGAGATGAAAAACTGTTTTTT.